This TCR beta chain was found in a study of OX40 agonist ivuxolimab in advanced cancers. Measured with immunoSEQ multiplex PCR; TCRdb has only the in-frame clones, and not every one. The data hold some 11,000 clones, with roughly 71% observed a single time. Germline V gives CDR1 SGHTS, CDR2 YDEGEE. Trimming shortened V by 6 bases and J by 0 bases, and 18 bases separated the two germline ends. This CDR3 comprises 16 residues. The chain employs TRBV5-8 and TRBJ1-1; D may be TRBD1 (6 bases). Material: CD4+ or CD8+ T cells sorted from blood, obtained in a trial of the OX40 agonist ivuxolimab. The receptor's source is an adult with an advanced solid tumor such as melanoma, head and neck, liver or kidney cancer. In nucleotides, the CDR3 is TGTGCCAGCATAAACCGACCCGGACAGATGAACACTGAAGCTTTCTTT. Translation gives CASINRPGQMNTEAFF.